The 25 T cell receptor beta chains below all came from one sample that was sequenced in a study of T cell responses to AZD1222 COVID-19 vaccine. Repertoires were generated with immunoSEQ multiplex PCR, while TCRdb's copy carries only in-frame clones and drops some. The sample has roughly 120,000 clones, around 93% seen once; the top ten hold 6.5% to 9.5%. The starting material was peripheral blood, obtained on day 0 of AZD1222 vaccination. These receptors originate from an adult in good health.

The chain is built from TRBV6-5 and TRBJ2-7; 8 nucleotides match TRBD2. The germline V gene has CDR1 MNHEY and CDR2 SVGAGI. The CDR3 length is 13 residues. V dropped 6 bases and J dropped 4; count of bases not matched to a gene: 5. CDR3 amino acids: CASRVGTRYEQYF. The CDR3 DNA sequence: TGTGCCAGCAGGGTCGGGACTAGGTACGAGCAGTACTTC.

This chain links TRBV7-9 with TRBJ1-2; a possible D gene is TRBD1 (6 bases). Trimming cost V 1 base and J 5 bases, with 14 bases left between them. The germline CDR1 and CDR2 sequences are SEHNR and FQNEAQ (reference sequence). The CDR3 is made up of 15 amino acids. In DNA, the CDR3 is TGTGCCAGCAGCTTAGTCCCAGGGGTGCGGTATGGCTACACCTTC. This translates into CASSLVPGVRYGYTF.

As DNA, the CDR3 is TGTGCCAGCAGCCAAGAAACAGAGTACACCTTC. Its protein is CASSQETEYTF. The chain uses TRBV4-2 and TRBJ1-2, with D uncertain. This CDR3 is built from 11 residues. Trimming removed 0 bases from V and 11 bases from J, with 7 bases in between. The V gene's germline CDR1 is LGHNA and CDR2 YNFKEQ.

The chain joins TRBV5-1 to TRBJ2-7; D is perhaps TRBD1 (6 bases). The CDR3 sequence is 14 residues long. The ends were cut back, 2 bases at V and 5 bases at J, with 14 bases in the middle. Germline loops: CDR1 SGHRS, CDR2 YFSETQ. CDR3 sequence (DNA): TGCGCCAGCAGCTTATGGACAGAGAAGGACGAGCAGTACTTC. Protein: CASSLWTEKDEQYF.

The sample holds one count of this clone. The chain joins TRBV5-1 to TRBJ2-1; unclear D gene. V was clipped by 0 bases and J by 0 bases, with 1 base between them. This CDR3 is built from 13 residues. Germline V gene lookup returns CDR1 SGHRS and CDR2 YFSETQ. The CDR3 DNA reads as TGCGCCAGCAGCTTGGACTCCTACAATGAGCAGTTCTTC. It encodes CASSLDSYNEQFF.

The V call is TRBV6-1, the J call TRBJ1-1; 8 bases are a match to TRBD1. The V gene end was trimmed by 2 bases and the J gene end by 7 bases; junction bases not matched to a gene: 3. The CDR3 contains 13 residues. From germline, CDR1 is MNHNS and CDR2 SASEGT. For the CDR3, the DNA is TGTGCCAGCAGTGAAACGGGGACAGGTGAAGCTTTCTTT. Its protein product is CASSETGTGEAFF.

The CDR3 spells CAWSVNQNQPQHF. For the CDR3, the DNA is TGTGCCTGGAGTGTAAATCAAAATCAGCCCCAGCATTTT. The chain uses TRBV30 and TRBJ1-5; D unresolved. The CDR3 runs to 13 residues. The germline V gene encodes CDR1 GTSNPN and CDR2 SVGIG (reference sequence). V was clipped by 0 bases and J by 4 bases, with 7 bases between them.

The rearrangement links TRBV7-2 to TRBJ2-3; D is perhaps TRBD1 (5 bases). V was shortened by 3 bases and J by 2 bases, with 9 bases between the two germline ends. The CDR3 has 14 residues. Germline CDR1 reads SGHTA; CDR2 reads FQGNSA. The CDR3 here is CASSFDSPTDTQYF. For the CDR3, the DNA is TGTGCCAGCAGCTTCGACAGCCCCACAGATACGCAGTATTTT.

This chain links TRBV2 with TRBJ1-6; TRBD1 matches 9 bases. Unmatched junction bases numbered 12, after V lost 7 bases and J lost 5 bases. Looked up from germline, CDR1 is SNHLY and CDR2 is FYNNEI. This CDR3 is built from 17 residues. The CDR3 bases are TGTGCCAGCATCCTCGGAGTGGGACAGGGCGATAATTCACCCCTCCACTTT. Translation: CASILGVGQGDNSPLHF.

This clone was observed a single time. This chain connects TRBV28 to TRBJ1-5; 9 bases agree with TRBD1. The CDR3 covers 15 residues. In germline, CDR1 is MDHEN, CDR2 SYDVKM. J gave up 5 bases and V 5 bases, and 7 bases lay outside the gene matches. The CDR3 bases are TGTGCCAGCAGTCTAACGGGACAGGGTGATCAGCCCCAGCATTTT. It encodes CASSLTGQGDQPQHF.

The CDR3 bases are TGTGCCAGCAGTTTAACATTGAACACTGAAGCTTTCTTT. It specifies CASSLTLNTEAFF. The chain recombines TRBV27 with TRBJ1-1; D remains unclear. The CDR3 sequence is 13 residues long. The V and J ends lost 2 bases and 0 bases respectively, with 4 bases between them. Germline V gene lookup returns CDR1 MNHEY and CDR2 SMNVEV (reference sequence).

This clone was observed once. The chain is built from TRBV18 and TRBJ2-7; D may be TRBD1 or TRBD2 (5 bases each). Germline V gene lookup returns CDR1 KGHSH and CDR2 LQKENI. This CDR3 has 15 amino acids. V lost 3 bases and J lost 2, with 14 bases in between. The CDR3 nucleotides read TGTGCCAGCTCACCGGCCGGGACCCGGACCTACGAGCAGTACTTC. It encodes CASSPAGTRTYEQYF.

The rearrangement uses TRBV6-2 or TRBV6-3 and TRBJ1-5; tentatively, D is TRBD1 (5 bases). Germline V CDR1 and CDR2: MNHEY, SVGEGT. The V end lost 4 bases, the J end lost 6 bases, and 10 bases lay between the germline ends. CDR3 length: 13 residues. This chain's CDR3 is CASSWGTGQPQHF. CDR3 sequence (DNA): TGTGCCAGCAGTTGGGGGACGGGTCAGCCCCAGCATTTT.

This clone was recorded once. CDR3 loop: CASSQESWGGANVLTF. The CDR3 DNA sequence: TGTGCCAGCAGCCAAGAATCATGGGGTGGGGCCAACGTCCTGACTTTC. The J gene is TRBJ2-6, the V gene TRBV4-2; D uncertain. Germline CDR1 reads LGHNA; CDR2 reads YNFKEQ. With 0 bases removed from V and 3 bases from J, the gap between germline ends came to 9 bases. The CDR3 is 16 amino acids.

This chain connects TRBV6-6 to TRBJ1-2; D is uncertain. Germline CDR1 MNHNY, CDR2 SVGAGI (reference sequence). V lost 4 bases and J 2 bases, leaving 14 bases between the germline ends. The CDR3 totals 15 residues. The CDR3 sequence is CASSSPLMWNYGYTF. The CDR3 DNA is TGTGCCAGCAGTTCCCCTCTTATGTGGAACTATGGCTACACCTTC.

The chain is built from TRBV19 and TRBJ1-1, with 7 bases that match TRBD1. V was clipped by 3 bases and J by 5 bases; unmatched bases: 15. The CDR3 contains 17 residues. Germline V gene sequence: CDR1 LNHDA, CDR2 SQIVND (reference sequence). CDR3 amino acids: CASSMVGTARDGTEAFF. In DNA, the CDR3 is TGTGCCAGTAGTATGGTGGGGACAGCGAGGGACGGGACTGAAGCTTTCTTT.

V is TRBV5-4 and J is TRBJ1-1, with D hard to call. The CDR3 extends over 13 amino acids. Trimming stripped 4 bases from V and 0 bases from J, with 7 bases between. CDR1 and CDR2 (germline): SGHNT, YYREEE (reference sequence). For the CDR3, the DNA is TGTGCCAGCAGCCGAGACATGAACACTGAAGCTTTCTTT. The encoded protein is CASSRDMNTEAFF.

CDR3 bases: TGTGCCAGCAGTGCGGACAGGGGGAGTTCACCCCTCCACTTT. As protein: CASSADRGSSPLHF. This chain links TRBV2 with TRBJ1-6; 10 bases align to TRBD1. Germline values: CDR1 SNHLY, CDR2 FYNNEI. J lost 9 bases, V lost 4 bases, and 3 bases had no gene match. The CDR3 sequence is 14 residues long.

The CDR3 protein is CASSFRLAGGTDTQYF. The DNA of the CDR3 is TGTGCCAGCAGCTTTCGACTAGCGGGGGGGACAGATACGCAGTATTTT. The chain employs TRBV7-2 and TRBJ2-3; 14 nucleotides align to TRBD2. The CDR3 runs to 16 residues. The germline gives CDR1 SGHTA, CDR2 FQGNSA. Losses at the gene ends were 3 bases for V and 3 bases for J; bases not matched to a gene: 2.

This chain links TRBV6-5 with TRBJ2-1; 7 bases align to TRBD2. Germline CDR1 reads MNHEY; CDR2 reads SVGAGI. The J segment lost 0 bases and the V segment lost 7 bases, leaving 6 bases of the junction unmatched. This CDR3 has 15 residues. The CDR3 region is CASNLLASSYNEQFF. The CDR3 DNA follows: TGTGCCAGCAACCTACTAGCGAGCTCCTACAATGAGCAGTTCTTC.

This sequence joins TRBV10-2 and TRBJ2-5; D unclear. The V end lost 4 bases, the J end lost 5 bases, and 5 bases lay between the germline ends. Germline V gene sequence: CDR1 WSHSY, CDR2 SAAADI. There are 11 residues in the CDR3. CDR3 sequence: CASSGSETQYF. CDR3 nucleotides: TGCGCCAGCAGTGGGTCGGAGACCCAGTACTTC.

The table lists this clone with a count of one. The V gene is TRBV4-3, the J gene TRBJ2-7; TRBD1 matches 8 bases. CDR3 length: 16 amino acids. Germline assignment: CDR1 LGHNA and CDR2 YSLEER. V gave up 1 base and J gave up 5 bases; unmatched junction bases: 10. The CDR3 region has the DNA TGCGCCAGCAGCCAAGTGATGAGACAGGGGTACAACGAGCAGTACTTC. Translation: CASSQVMRQGYNEQYF.

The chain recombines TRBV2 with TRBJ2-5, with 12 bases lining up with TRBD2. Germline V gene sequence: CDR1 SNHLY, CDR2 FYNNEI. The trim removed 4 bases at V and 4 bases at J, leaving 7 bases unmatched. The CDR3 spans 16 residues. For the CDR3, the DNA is TGTGCCAGCAGTGGGCTAGCGGGAGGGCCGGGAGAGACCCAGTACTTC. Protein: CASSGLAGGPGETQYF.

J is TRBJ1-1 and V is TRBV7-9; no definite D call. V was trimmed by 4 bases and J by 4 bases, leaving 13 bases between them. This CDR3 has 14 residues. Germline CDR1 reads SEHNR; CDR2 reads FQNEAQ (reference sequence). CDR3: CASSWEGSSTEAFF. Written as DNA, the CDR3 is TGTGCCAGCAGCTGGGAAGGATCGAGCACTGAAGCTTTCTTT.

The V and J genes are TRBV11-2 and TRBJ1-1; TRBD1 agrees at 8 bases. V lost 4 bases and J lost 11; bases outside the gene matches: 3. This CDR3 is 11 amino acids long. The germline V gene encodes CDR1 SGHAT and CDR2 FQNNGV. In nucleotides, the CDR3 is TGTGCCAGCAGCTCCCGGGACAGGGCTTTCTTT. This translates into CASSSRDRAFF.